The 32 T cell receptor beta chains reported below all come from one sample, sequenced in a study of control samples from healthy donors and cancer patients (dated by TCRdb to the early 2020s). Libraries were made using the immunoSEQ multiplex PCR assay. This immuneACCESS table, as held by TCRdb, lists in-frame sequences with V and J called but not all clones. Of the missing ones, under half trace to an unresolved V gene in checked studies; the others have no known cause. The sample profile shows about 83,000 clones; about nine tenths of them were found once. The top ten constitute roughly a sixth of the sample. Specimen: blood. Source of these receptors: a man aged 45-65 years in good health.

The chain links TRBV7-2 to TRBJ1-1; D is undetermined. The CDR3 spans 12 residues. V was trimmed by 2 bases and J by 3 bases, leaving 4 bases between them. Germline V CDR1 and CDR2: SGHTA, FQGNSA. DNA for the CDR3: TGTGCCAGCAGCTTAAGGTACACTGAAGCTTTCTTT. Its protein is CASSLRYTEAFF.

The chain is built from TRBV6-5 and TRBJ2-6, with D uncertain. The CDR3 loop spans 15 amino acids. V was pared by 4 bases and J by 0 bases, with 7 bases between. Germline loops: CDR1 MNHEY, CDR2 SVGAGI. The CDR3 sequence is CASSFDSSGANVLTF. Written as DNA, the CDR3 is TGTGCCAGCAGTTTCGACTCCTCTGGGGCCAACGTCCTGACTTTC.

V usage is TRBV18 and J usage is TRBJ1-1; D ambiguous. V lost 6 bases, J lost 1 base, and 9 bases lay in between. There are 13 residues in the CDR3. CDR1 is KGHSH, CDR2 LQKENI, per germline. The CDR3 loop is CASSPPWNTEAFF. For the CDR3, the DNA is TGTGCCAGCTCCCCCCCTTGGAACACTGAAGCTTTCTTT.

The J gene is TRBJ2-5, the V gene TRBV14; possible D gene TRBD1, 5 bases. Germline V gene sequence: CDR1 SGHDN, CDR2 FVKESK. V gave up 4 bases and J gave up 7 bases, with 19 bases separating them. This CDR3 spans 15 amino acids. DNA for the CDR3: TGTGCCAGCAGCCTCCTAGGGGCAGGAATAGGGACCCAGTACTTC. Its translation: CASSLLGAGIGTQYF.

The chain has TRBV6-6 and TRBJ1-1; D is unresolved. The CDR3 runs to 14 residues. Germline V gives CDR1 MNHNY, CDR2 SVGAGI (reference sequence). Trimming took off 6 bases at V and 1 base at J, with 12 bases between the two ends. CDR3 DNA sequence: TGTGCCAGCAGAAGGCAGGCTACGAACACTGAAGCTTTCTTT. Protein product: CASRRQATNTEAFF.

This chain connects TRBV7-2 to TRBJ1-2; TRBD1 agrees at 8 bases. CDR1 SGHTA and CDR2 FQGNSA come from the germline V gene. V lost 5 bases to trimming and J lost 8 bases; unmatched junction nucleotides: 13. The CDR3 totals 15 residues. The CDR3 bases are TGTGCCAGCAGCCATCAGGGGGCCGACTTCGGGGGCTACACCTTC. Its translation: CASSHQGADFGGYTF.

This clone was detected once. The gene calls are TRBV11-2 and TRBJ2-2, with 7 positions matching TRBD1. CDR1 and CDR2 from the germline V gene are SGHAT and FQNNGV. Germline trimming cut 4 bases from V and 7 bases from J; bases unmatched to any gene: 6. The CDR3 contains 14 residues. CDR3 in amino acids: CASSWGTAIGELFF. The DNA of the CDR3 is TGTGCCAGCAGCTGGGGGACAGCTATCGGGGAGCTGTTTTTT.

CDR3 nucleotides: TGTGCCAGTAGTCGGGGGAGTGCAGATACGCAGTATTTT. This gives the protein CASSRGSADTQYF. The chain has TRBV19 and TRBJ2-3, with D possibly matching TRBD2 (6 bases). Trimming removed 5 bases at V and 4 bases at J, with 10 bases between. Germline V gene data show CDR1 as LNHDA and CDR2 as SQIVND (reference sequence). The CDR3 extends over 13 amino acids.

V usage is TRBV19 and J usage is TRBJ1-6; TRBD1 is a possible D gene (5 bases). V lost 5 bases and J 6 bases, leaving 17 bases between the germline ends. The CDR3 contains 16 residues. Germline values: CDR1 LNHDA, CDR2 SQIVND (reference sequence). The CDR3 bases are TGTGCCAGTAGTCCCCCGGGACCTGGGGGTAATTCACCCCTCCACTTT. This sequence encodes CASSPPGPGGNSPLHF.

The V call is TRBV19, the J call TRBJ1-1; possibly TRBD1 for D (5 bases). Germline loops: CDR1 LNHDA, CDR2 SQIVND (reference sequence). Trimming shortened V by 3 bases and J by 6 bases, and 14 bases separated the two germline ends. The CDR3 totals 14 residues. Here the CDR3 reads CASSIYGGRPEAFF. The CDR3 coding sequence is TGTGCCAGTAGTATCTACGGGGGGAGGCCTGAAGCTTTCTTT.

This chain uses TRBV27 with TRBJ2-4; possible D gene TRBD1, 6 bases. CDR1 and CDR2 from the germline V gene are MNHEY and SMNVEV (reference sequence). The CDR3 consists of 17 residues. V was clipped by 6 bases and J by 3 bases, with 21 bases between them. The CDR3 DNA follows: TGTGCCAGCAGCCGCCTGGTACAGGGTCACGACAAAAACATTCAGTACTTC. It is translated as CASSRLVQGHDKNIQYF.

The V gene is TRBV7-9, the J gene TRBJ2-7; possible D gene TRBD2, 6 bases. Germline lookup yields CDR1 SEHNR and CDR2 FQNEAQ (reference sequence). V lost 5 bases, J lost 5 bases, and 10 bases lay in between. The CDR3 sequence is 12 residues long. As DNA, the CDR3 is TGTGCCAGCAGCCTGACTAGTAACGAGCAGTACTTC. Translated, it gives CASSLTSNEQYF.

The chain is built from TRBV6-6 and TRBJ1-3, with unresolved D. There are 12 residues in the CDR3. Germline assignment: CDR1 MNHNY and CDR2 SVGAGI (reference sequence). Trimming stripped 8 bases from V and 0 bases from J, with 5 bases between. The CDR3 sequence: CASVSSGNTIYF. CDR3 coding DNA: TGTGCCAGCGTGTCCTCTGGAAACACCATATATTTT.

The chain employs TRBV25-1 and TRBJ1-1; D call uncertain. This CDR3 is 15 amino acids long. The V end lost 2 bases, the J end lost 1 base, and 11 bases lay between the germline ends. Germline V gene data show CDR1 as MGHDK and CDR2 as SYGVNS. The CDR3 loop reads CASSERFIGNTEAFF. The CDR3 DNA is TGTGCCAGCAGTGAAAGATTTATAGGGAACACTGAAGCTTTCTTT.

CDR3 region: CSGGQGNEQYF. Here the CDR3 DNA reads TGCAGTGGGGGACAGGGAAACGAGCAGTACTTC. The chain has TRBV20-1 and TRBJ2-7; 9 bases fit TRBD1. The CDR3 totals 11 residues. CDR1 and CDR2 from the germline V gene are DFQATT and SNEGSKA (reference sequence). Trimming took 7 bases from V and 5 from J; bases not matched to a gene: 3.

The chain employs TRBV19 and TRBJ2-6, with TRBD2 identical over 11 bases. Germline V gene data show CDR1 as LNHDA and CDR2 as SQIVND (reference sequence). After removal of 1 base from V and 0 bases from J, the junction contained 2 bases not matched to a gene. CDR3 length: 18 amino acids. The CDR3 sequence: CASSIGLAGFSGANVLTF. The CDR3 DNA sequence: TGTGCCAGTAGTATAGGACTAGCGGGGTTCTCTGGGGCCAACGTCCTGACTTTC.

This clone was picked up one time. The chain employs TRBV24-1 and TRBJ2-6; a possible D gene is TRBD2 (6 bases). The CDR3 is 18 residues long. Trimming removed 4 bases from V and 3 bases from J, with 18 bases in between. In germline, CDR1 is KGHDR, CDR2 SFDVKD. The CDR3 DNA follows: TGTGCCACCAGTGACCACGGGACTTCCATTAATGGGGCCAACGTCCTGACTTTC. Translation gives CATSDHGTSINGANVLTF.

The CDR3 protein is CASRSKGRTLYNEQFF. For the CDR3, the DNA is TGCGCCAGCAGAAGCAAGGGGCGCACCCTCTACAATGAGCAGTTCTTC. The chain couples TRBV5-1 to TRBJ2-1, with TRBD1 as a possible D gene (5 bases). Per germline, CDR1 SGHRS and CDR2 YFSETQ. V lost 5 bases and J 3 bases, leaving 18 bases between the germline ends. CDR3 size: 16 residues.

The CDR3 nucleotides are TGTGCCTGTGAGAGGGACACTGAAGCTTTCTTT. Translated, it gives CACERDTEAFF. This sequence joins TRBV2 and TRBJ1-1, with D unclear. The CDR3 sequence is 11 residues long. Germline CDR1 reads SNHLY; CDR2 reads FYNNEI. Trimming stripped 11 bases from V and 3 bases from J, with 10 bases between.

The chain carries TRBV3-1 (or the pseudogene TRBV3-2) and TRBJ1-1, with TRBD1 matching over 7 bases. The CDR3 length is 17 residues. V trimming: 4 bases; J trimming: 1 base; junction bases outside the gene matches: 12. The germline CDR1 and CDR2 sequences are LGHDT and YNNKEL (reference sequence). The DNA of the CDR3 is TGTGCCAGCAGCCCGATGGGAGGCAGGGGGAGGAACACTGAAGCTTTCTTT. Protein product: CASSPMGGRGRNTEAFF.

This sequence joins TRBV7-9 and TRBJ2-1, with 12 bases identical to TRBD2. Germline-derived CDR1 and CDR2 are SEHNR and FQNEAQ (reference sequence). V shed 0 bases, J shed 6 bases, and the junction held 3 bases outside the gene matches. There are 16 residues in the CDR3. The CDR3 DNA reads as TGTGCCAGCAGCTTAGCGTCTAGCGGGGGGGTCAATGAGCAGTTCTTC. Translated: CASSLASSGGVNEQFF.

The chain links TRBV9 to TRBJ1-3; the D is unclear. The CDR3 covers 17 residues. Per germline, CDR1 SGDLS and CDR2 YYNGEE. Trimming shortened V by 3 bases and J by 0 bases, and 16 bases separated the two germline ends. The CDR3 loop reads CASSEFSRSSSGNTIYF. The CDR3 DNA reads TGTGCCAGCAGCGAATTTTCTAGGAGCTCCTCTGGAAACACCATATATTTT.

The rearrangement links TRBV4-1 to TRBJ1-1; TRBD1 might be the D (6 bases). The CDR3 is made up of 13 amino acids. The germline CDR1 and CDR2 sequences are MGHRA and YSYEKL. V lost 2 bases and J 10 bases, leaving 14 bases between the germline ends. The CDR3 sequence is CASSQPGGPGAFF. The CDR3 DNA reads as TGCGCCAGCAGCCAACCGGGGGGGCCGGGAGCTTTCTTT.

The chain employs TRBV7-8 and TRBJ1-2, with TRBD1 as a possible D gene (5 bases). This CDR3 contains 16 residues. CDR1 SGHVS and CDR2 FQNEAQ come from the germline V gene. With 4 bases removed from V and 2 bases from J, the gap between germline ends came to 17 bases. CDR3: CASSSAGTGPNYGYTF. CDR3 nucleotides: TGTGCCAGCAGCTCAGCCGGGACCGGGCCCAACTATGGCTACACCTTC.

The chain carries TRBV21-1 and TRBJ1-5. TRBV21-1 is a pseudogene locus. This CDR3 is built from 15 residues. CDR3 in amino acids: CASSPPLGGGQPQHF. The CDR3 region has the DNA TGTGCCAGCAGCCCCCCGCTGGGAGGAGGACAGCCCCAGCATTTT.

V usage is TRBV6-5 and J usage is TRBJ1-5; the match to TRBD1 covers 7 bases. CDR3 length equals 15 residues. The trim removed 6 bases at V and 5 bases at J, leaving 10 bases unmatched. CDR1 and CDR2 from the germline V gene are MNHEY and SVGAGI. The CDR3 region is CASSPSGGGHQPQHF. In DNA form, the CDR3 reads TGTGCCAGCAGCCCCAGTGGAGGGGGCCATCAGCCCCAGCATTTT.

The chain carries TRBV9 and TRBJ2-6; D is ambiguous. Trimming removed 3 bases at V and 1 base at J, with 8 bases between. Germline V gene lookup returns CDR1 SGDLS and CDR2 YYNGEE. The CDR3 has 15 amino acids. The CDR3 spells CASSGWQSGANVLTF. The CDR3 DNA reads as TGTGCCAGCAGCGGGTGGCAATCTGGGGCCAACGTCCTGACTTTC.

About this clone: A read error may account for a junction end that differs from germline. The chain has TRBV3-1 (or the pseudogene TRBV3-2) and TRBJ1-2; D is undetermined. Germline CDR1 and CDR2: LGHDT and YNNKEL (reference sequence). CDR3 length equals 16 residues. CDR3 sequence reads: CASSQDSKPFNYGYTF. As DNA, the CDR3 is TGTGCCAGCAGTCAAGATTCCAAGCCTTTCAACTATGGCTACACCTTC.

The chain employs TRBV5-1 and TRBJ1-5; D remains ambiguous. From germline, CDR1 is SGHRS and CDR2 YFSETQ. Trimming left V 0 bases short and J 1 base short, with 8 bases between. The length of the CDR3 is 15 residues. The CDR3 reads CASSLGGRSNQPQHF. The DNA of the CDR3 is TGCGCCAGCAGCTTGGGGGGTCGGAGCAATCAGCCCCAGCATTTT.

This clone has a single count. V is TRBV6-5 and J is TRBJ1-1; possible D gene TRBD1, 6 bases. The CDR3 contains 13 residues. Germline lookup yields CDR1 MNHEY and CDR2 SVGAGI. The V end lost 2 bases, the J end lost 3 bases, and 7 bases lay between the germline ends. DNA for the CDR3: TGTGCCAGCAGTTACCGGACAGACACTGAAGCTTTCTTT. Protein: CASSYRTDTEAFF.

The rearrangement uses TRBV7-2 and TRBJ1-2; no clear D. The germline V gene encodes CDR1 SGHTA and CDR2 FQGNSA. The CDR3 totals 14 residues. The ends were cut back, 2 bases at V and 6 bases at J, with 13 bases in the middle. This CDR3 is CASSLHNSNNGYTF. CDR3 sequence (DNA): TGTGCCAGCAGCTTACATAATTCTAATAATGGCTACACCTTC. The variable domain in full, with the rest retrieved from reference TRBV7-2 and TRBJ1-2, is GAGVSQSPSNKVTEKGKDVELRCDPISGHTALYWYRQSLGQGLEFLIYFQGNSAPDKSGLPSDRFSAERTGGSVSTLTIQRTQQEDSAVYLCASSLHNSNNGYTFGSGTRLTVV.

This clone was counted a single time. The chain has TRBV2 and TRBJ1-2, with TRBD1 as a possible D gene (5 bases). This CDR3 has 13 residues. Germline V CDR1 and CDR2: SNHLY, FYNNEI. Between the trimmed V and J ends, which lost 9 bases and 7 bases, there was a span of 18 bases. The CDR3 DNA sequence: TGTGCCAGTTTCCTTAGGTGGGGGAGTGGCTACACCTTC. Protein: CASFLRWGSGYTF.